This note documents a single T cell receptor beta chain sequence. Its matching antigen is unknown. These data belong to a study of PD-L1 blockade in urothelial cancer. In the study overall: Study patients had been treated with 0 to 3 previous chemotherapy regimens. When blood samples were assessed, the median T cell count was 141,255.

Documented time point: pretreatment peripheral blood. Trimming took off 4 bases at V and 8 bases at J, with 17 bases between the two ends. The V gene's germline CDR1 is SGHTA and CDR2 FQGNSA. This CDR3 contains 14 residues. Regarding the study as a whole: Greater 3-week expansion of tumor-associated blood clones was recorded for durable-benefit patients.

Synthetic analogs of TCR templates were spiked into every PCR. The protocol was immunoSEQ multiplex PCR, while the TCRdb copy is restricted to in-frame clones and leaves out a portion. This sample has about 95,000 clones, with around nine tenths found just once. The receptor comes from a man aged 55 to 69 with urothelial cancer. Sequencing used PBMCs, obtained around atezolizumab (anti-PD-L1) treatment. The chain uses TRBV7-2 and TRBJ1-2; D gene uncertain. The CDR3 loop is CASSYGPLAGGYTF. DNA of the CDR3: TGTGCCAGCAGCTACGGGCCCCTAGCGGGGGGCTACACCTTC.